This T cell receptor (beta chain) is from a study of blood T cell repertoires in COVID-19. V was pared by 1 base and J by 0 bases, with 15 bases between. There are 17 residues in the CDR3. Per the germline V gene, CDR1 is MGHRA and CDR2 is YSYEKL. The assay was immunoSEQ multiplex PCR, and TCRdb's table has in-frame clones only and misses some. The table has about 100,000 clones, more than 75% seen once; the top ten hold approximately 7.3%. V gene TRBV4-1 combines with J gene TRBJ1-2; no firm D call. The sample comprised peripheral blood. The clonotype was recovered from a man aged 30-40 years in a cohort sampled during active COVID-19. CDR3 nucleotides: TGCGCCAGCAGCCAAGTGGGCAAGAACCGAGCTAACTATGGCTACACCTTC. Its translation: CASSQVGKNRANYGYTF.